The clone carrying this T cell receptor beta chain occurred once. The CDR3 is 14 residues long. V dropped 5 bases and J dropped 4; count of bases not matched to a gene: 6. In germline, CDR1 is MNHEY, CDR2 SMNVEV (reference sequence). The data were obtained in a study of blood T cell repertoires in COVID-19. The repertoire was sequenced with immunoSEQ multiplex PCR; TCRdb's copy has only in-frame clones and lacks some. In the table there are around 160,000 clones, about 84% of which are singletons. This receptor was identified in a man aged 40-49 years who had recovered from COVID-19. Source material: PBMCs or T cells enriched from blood (not recorded which). The chain combines TRBV27 with TRBJ2-3; 7 nucleotides agree with TRBD1. CDR3: CASSRQGTADTQYF. CDR3 bases: TGTGCCAGCAGTCGACAGGGCACGGCAGATACGCAGTATTTT.